Presented here are 9 T cell receptor beta chains from one specimen sequenced in a study of cytomegalovirus exposure and HLA in healthy donors. The study ran its PCR with 60 Vbeta and 13 Jbeta primers. Libraries were prepared by immunoSEQ multiplex PCR; TCRdb keeps only in-frame clonotypes and omits some of them. This table has approximately 190,000 clones, 85% to 90% appearing once. Material for sequencing was PBMCs. The receptors shown here come from a man aged 25 to 40 in good health and CMV-seronegative.

The chain recombines TRBV7-2 with TRBJ2-6, with D perhaps matching TRBD2 (5 bases). The ends were cut back, 4 bases at V and 4 bases at J, with 20 bases in the middle. Germline values: CDR1 SGHTA, CDR2 FQGNSA. This CDR3 is built from 18 residues. In DNA form, the CDR3 reads TGTGCCAGCAGCTACAAACGGTCGGGGAGAGCCGGGGCCAACGTCCTGACTTTC. Residues: CASSYKRSGRAGANVLTF.

The J gene is TRBJ2-1, the V gene TRBV4-1, with 7 bases aligning to TRBD1. V lost 6 bases, J lost 10 bases, and 6 bases stayed unmatched. Germline V gene sequence: CDR1 MGHRA, CDR2 YSYEKL. The CDR3 contains 12 residues. CDR3 sequence: CASSRTGREQFF. The CDR3 coding sequence is TGCGCCAGCAGTCGGACAGGCCGAGAGCAGTTCTTC.

This chain uses TRBV11-3 with TRBJ2-6; D is uncertain. V gave up 5 bases and J gave up 0 bases, with 8 bases separating them. The CDR3 consists of 15 residues. Germline CDR1 and CDR2: SGHNT and YENEEA. In DNA form, the CDR3 reads TGTGCCAGCAGCGCCAGAAACTCTGGGGCCAACGTCCTGACTTTC. Translation: CASSARNSGANVLTF.

The V gene is TRBV6-4, the J gene TRBJ2-1; a possible D gene is TRBD1 (7 bases). In germline, CDR1 is MRHNA, CDR2 SNTAGT. CDR3 length equals 16 residues. The V and J ends lost 5 bases and 7 bases respectively, with 21 bases between them. As DNA, the CDR3 is TGTGCCAGCAGTCCGAGCGGAGGGGGCAACTTGAATGAGCAGTTCTTC. Amino acid sequence: CASSPSGGGNLNEQFF.

V gene TRBV6-6 combines with J gene TRBJ2-7; TRBD2 aligns across 11 bases. Trimming cost V 2 bases and J 5 bases; bases outside gene matches: 2. Germline CDR1 and CDR2: MNHNY and SVGAGI (reference sequence). The CDR3 is made up of 14 amino acids. CDR3 coding DNA: TGTGCCAGCAGTTACGAACTAGCGGGGGACGAGCAGTACTTC. Protein: CASSYELAGDEQYF.

The chain joins TRBV14 to TRBJ2-3, with 7 bases that match TRBD2. The CDR3 loop spans 20 amino acids. The germline CDR1 and CDR2 sequences are SGHDN and FVKESK. With V trimmed by 4 bases and J by 2 bases, 21 bases remained unmatched. CDR3 sequence reads: CASSRRRGSADPLATDTQYF. The CDR3 DNA reads as TGTGCCAGCAGCCGGCGGCGGGGGAGCGCTGACCCCCTTGCCACAGATACGCAGTATTTT.

This clone was found once. This chain connects TRBV2 to TRBJ1-5; TRBD1 matches 9 bases. This CDR3 comprises 15 residues. Germline V gives CDR1 SNHLY, CDR2 FYNNEI. Losses at the gene ends were 3 bases for V and 4 bases for J; bases not matched to a gene: 4. In DNA, the CDR3 is TGTGCCAGCAGTGAGTGGACAGGGGAAAATCAGCCCCAGCATTTT. Translating gives CASSEWTGENQPQHF.

The chain combines TRBV11-2 with TRBJ1-5; TRBD1 might be the D (5 bases). The CDR3 is 18 amino acids. V lost 4 bases to trimming and J lost 5 bases, with 24 bases between them. In germline, CDR1 is SGHAT, CDR2 FQNNGV. The CDR3 nucleotides are TGTGCCAGCAGCTCCCTGAGTAGCAAGGGGTGGTTGGATCAGCCCCAGCATTTT. Encoded protein: CASSSLSSKGWLDQPQHF.

V is TRBV28 and J is TRBJ1-2; D possibly corresponds to TRBD1 (5 bases). The ends were cut back, 4 bases at V and 0 bases at J, with 12 bases in the middle. The germline V gene encodes CDR1 MDHEN and CDR2 SYDVKM. The CDR3 runs 15 residues. CDR3 coding DNA: TGTGCCAGCAGTTCCGGGGGAGGTCCTAACTATGGCTACACCTTC. It specifies CASSSGGGPNYGYTF.